A single sample gave rise to the 32 T cell receptor beta chains below, sequenced in a study of blood T cell repertoires in COVID-19. Only in-frame clones appear in the TCRdb table, and some are missing; sequencing was by immunoSEQ multiplex PCR. The table has 160,000 or so clones, approximately 83% seen once. Sequenced input: peripheral blood. The receptors come from a man between 65 and 85 years old who had recovered from COVID-19.

V usage is TRBV9 and J usage is TRBJ1-1; D is uncertain. CDR1 is SGDLS, CDR2 YYNGEE, per germline. This CDR3 spans 15 amino acids. Trimming stripped 0 bases from V and 1 base from J, with 10 bases between. As DNA, the CDR3 is TGTGCCAGCAGCGTAGGCGGCGCGGGGAACACTGAAGCTTTCTTT. Translating gives CASSVGGAGNTEAFF.

V gene TRBV3-1 (or the pseudogene TRBV3-2) combines with J gene TRBJ2-1, with 11 nucleotides matching TRBD2. The CDR3 spans 20 residues. Germline V lookup: CDR1 LGHDT, CDR2 YNNKEL (reference sequence). Trimming cost V 4 bases and J 4 bases; bases outside gene matches: 18. Written as DNA, the CDR3 is TGTGCCAGCAGCCCAACCCCGACTTTCGCTAGCGGGGGGAGATACAATGAGCAGTTCTTC. Its protein is CASSPTPTFASGGRYNEQFF.

This chain joins TRBV19 and TRBJ2-7, with D possibly matching TRBD2 (5 bases). Per the germline V gene, CDR1 is LNHDA and CDR2 is SQIVND (reference sequence). The CDR3 has 12 amino acids. Trimming took off 7 bases at V and 6 bases at J, with 13 bases between the two ends. The CDR3 DNA follows: TGTGCCAGTAAGCGGTTTTCTCGCGAGCAGTACTTC. It is translated as CASKRFSREQYF.

J is TRBJ2-5 and V is TRBV27, with 9 bases identical to TRBD2. Germline V gene data show CDR1 as MNHEY and CDR2 as SMNVEV (reference sequence). The CDR3 is 13 amino acids. Germline trimming cut 2 bases from V and 5 bases from J; bases unmatched to any gene: 0. CDR3 nucleotide sequence: TGTGCCAGCAGTTTAGCGGGAGGGGAGACCCAGTACTTC. Residues: CASSLAGGETQYF.

The chain has TRBV7-9 and TRBJ2-3, with TRBD1 identical over 7 bases. This CDR3 comprises 15 residues. Germline CDR1 reads SEHNR; CDR2 reads FQNEAQ (reference sequence). Trimming at V came to 2 bases and at J to 4 bases, leaving 6 bases not matched to a gene. The CDR3 DNA reads as TGTGCCAGCAGCTTAAACAGGGGATTCGCAGATACGCAGTATTTT. Protein: CASSLNRGFADTQYF.

This chain uses TRBV19 with TRBJ1-2; 7 bases map to TRBD1. In germline, CDR1 is LNHDA, CDR2 SQIVND (reference sequence). The V gene end was trimmed by 8 bases and the J gene end by 0 bases; junction bases not matched to a gene: 6. The CDR3 runs to 14 residues. The CDR3 DNA sequence: TGTGCCAGTCGCCCACAGGGGACTAACTATGGCTACACCTTC. Translated, it gives CASRPQGTNYGYTF.

The chain combines TRBV7-2 with TRBJ2-7, with a possible D match to TRBD1 (6 bases). V lost 2 bases and J lost 3, with 8 bases in between. CDR1 is SGHTA, CDR2 FQGNSA, per germline. This CDR3 has 13 amino acids. CDR3 loop: CASSLTGHYEQYF. The CDR3 coding sequence is TGTGCCAGCAGCTTAACAGGGCACTACGAGCAGTACTTC. The full variable domain, completed using reference TRBV7-2 and TRBJ2-7, is GAGVSQSPSNKVTEKGKDVELRCDPISGHTALYWYRQSLGQGLEFLIYFQGNSAPDKSGLPSDRFSAERTGGSVSTLTIQRTQQEDSAVYLCASSLTGHYEQYFGPGTRLTVT.

This CDR3 is CASREDSIESYEQYF. The CDR3 DNA follows: TGTGCCAGCAGAGAGGACTCTATAGAATCCTACGAGCAGTACTTC. The chain is built from TRBV2 and TRBJ2-7; D may be TRBD2 (5 bases). Germline V lookup: CDR1 SNHLY, CDR2 FYNNEI. The CDR3 has 15 residues. Trimming left V 6 bases short and J 1 base short, with 16 bases between.

A single count supports this clone. V gene TRBV25-1 combines with J gene TRBJ1-4, with a possible D match to TRBD1 (5 bases). CDR1 is MGHDK and CDR2 is SYGVNS in the germline V gene. The CDR3 consists of 15 residues. V gave up 4 bases and J gave up 7 bases, with 16 bases separating them. The DNA of the CDR3 is TGTGCCAGCAGTGCGATGTTGGGGCTAACTGAAAAACTGTTTTTT. Its translation: CASSAMLGLTEKLFF.

The V and J genes are TRBV18 and TRBJ2-2; no reliable D call. Germline V gene data show CDR1 as KGHSH and CDR2 as LQKENI. V shed 2 bases and J shed 6 bases, with 13 bases lying between them. The CDR3 is 15 amino acids. As DNA, the CDR3 is TGTGCCAGCTCACCAGAGGTCCGGGTGTCCGGGGAGCTGTTTTTT. Its protein is CASSPEVRVSGELFF.

The CDR3 loop reads CASSPGTVVTDTQYF. The CDR3 region has the DNA TGCGCCAGCAGCCCAGGGACAGTAGTGACAGATACGCAGTATTTT. V and J are TRBV5-1 and TRBJ2-3; TRBD1 matches at 7 bases. Germline CDR1 is SGHRS and CDR2 is YFSETQ. Losses at the gene ends were 4 bases for V and 3 bases for J; bases not matched to a gene: 8. This CDR3 spans 15 amino acids.

The J gene is TRBJ1-5, the V gene TRBV4-3, with D perhaps TRBD1 (6 bases). V was cut by 0 bases and J by 4 bases, with 10 bases left in between. Germline CDR1 LGHNA, CDR2 YSLEER. This CDR3 is built from 15 residues. CDR3: CASSQDNQGNQPQHF. The CDR3, as DNA: TGCGCCAGCAGCCAAGATAACCAGGGGAATCAGCCCCAGCATTTT.

This chain joins TRBV5-1 and TRBJ2-3; 12 bases are shared with TRBD2. Trimming took 1 base from V and 5 from J; bases not matched to a gene: 8. Germline V gives CDR1 SGHRS, CDR2 YFSETQ. The CDR3 totals 17 residues. The CDR3 region is CASSLWTSGAGGDTQYF. The CDR3 DNA reads TGCGCCAGCAGCTTGTGGACTAGCGGGGCAGGGGGAGATACGCAGTATTTT.

The chain combines TRBV5-1 with TRBJ2-3; 10 bases map to TRBD2. The germline gives CDR1 SGHRS, CDR2 YFSETQ. This CDR3 region has 14 residues. V gave up 3 bases and J gave up 5 bases; unmatched junction bases: 3. CDR3 nucleotides: TGCGCCAGCAGCTCCGGGACTAGCGTAGATACGCAGTATTTT. This codes for CASSSGTSVDTQYF. The whole variable domain, filled in from reference TRBV5-1 and TRBJ2-3, reads KAGVTQTPRYLIKTRGQQVTLSCSPISGHRSVSWYQQTPGQGLQFLFEYFSETQRNKGNFPGRFSGRQFSNSRSEMNVSTLELGDSALYLCASSSGTSVDTQYFGPGTRLTVL.

This clone was found a few times. This chain joins TRBV6-5 and TRBJ1-1; D is possibly TRBD1 (6 bases). Germline CDR1 and CDR2: MNHEY and SVGAGI. V was shortened by 10 bases and J by 1 base, with 10 bases between the two germline ends. The CDR3 has 12 amino acids. The CDR3 bases are TGTGCCACCAGCAGGGGGAACACTGAAGCTTTCTTT. Its protein product is CATSRGNTEAFF.

This clone was picked up a small number of times. The chain uses TRBV3-1 (or the pseudogene TRBV3-2) and TRBJ2-2; 9 bases fit TRBD2. The CDR3 extends over 17 amino acids. In germline, CDR1 is LGHDT, CDR2 YNNKEL (reference sequence). The J segment lost 0 bases and the V segment lost 0 bases, leaving 2 bases of the junction unmatched. CDR3 protein: CASSQDPSGTNTGELFF. For the CDR3, the DNA is TGTGCCAGCAGCCAAGACCCTAGCGGGACGAACACCGGGGAGCTGTTTTTT.

The chain employs TRBV18 and TRBJ1-1; a possible D gene is TRBD1 (6 bases). Per the germline V gene, CDR1 is KGHSH and CDR2 is LQKENI. The CDR3 covers 14 residues. V dropped 6 bases and J dropped 1 base, with 12 bases sitting between them. CDR3 region: CASSTGHWNTEAFF. The DNA of the CDR3 is TGTGCCAGCTCTACGGGACACTGGAACACTGAAGCTTTCTTT.

This chain links TRBV5-1 with TRBJ2-3; 11 bases map to TRBD2. The germline gives CDR1 SGHRS, CDR2 YFSETQ. The J segment lost 1 base and the V segment lost 5 bases, leaving 6 bases of the junction unmatched. CDR3 length equals 16 residues. The CDR3 DNA is TGCGCCAGCAGGGGAGGGACTAGCGGACGCACAGATACGCAGTATTTT. Translated: CASRGGTSGRTDTQYF.

The chain carries TRBV11-2 and TRBJ2-7; TRBD2 might be the D (6 bases). Trimming took off 5 bases at V and 2 bases at J, with 25 bases between the two ends. The germline V gene has CDR1 SGHAT and CDR2 FQNNGV. The CDR3 sequence is 18 residues long. The CDR3 nucleotides are TGTGCCAGCAGCCCTACCACCGCCGCCGGGACTCGAACCTACGAGCAGTACTTC. This sequence encodes CASSPTTAAGTRTYEQYF.

The V call is TRBV2, the J call TRBJ1-1; 10 bases are a match to TRBD1. The V gene's germline CDR1 is SNHLY and CDR2 FYNNEI. The CDR3 totals 14 residues. V lost 8 bases and J lost 1; bases outside the gene matches: 4. CDR3 residues: CASGRDRGNTEAFF. CDR3 sequence (DNA): TGTGCCAGCGGACGGGACAGGGGGAACACTGAAGCTTTCTTT.

The CDR3 sequence is CASSEAKAGASYQYF. The CDR3, as DNA: TGTGCCAGCAGTGAAGCGAAAGCGGGAGCCTCATACCAGTACTTC. The V call is TRBV2, the J call TRBJ2-5, with TRBD2 matching 8 bases. Trimming cost V 0 bases and J 10 bases; bases outside gene matches: 10. Germline CDR1 reads SNHLY; CDR2 reads FYNNEI. The CDR3 loop spans 15 amino acids.

This clone occurred many times. The gene calls are TRBV7-8 and TRBJ2-3; D perhaps matches TRBD2 (5 bases). The CDR3 loop spans 13 amino acids. Trimming shortened V by 5 bases and J by 5 bases, and 11 bases separated the two germline ends. CDR1 SGHVS and CDR2 FQNEAQ come from the germline V gene. The CDR3 protein is CASSPPREDTQYF. The CDR3 DNA follows: TGTGCCAGCAGCCCGCCCCGGGAAGATACGCAGTATTTT.

The rearrangement links TRBV18 to TRBJ2-7; D possibly corresponds to TRBD1 (5 bases). CDR1 KGHSH and CDR2 LQKENI come from the germline V gene. The ends were cut back, 3 bases at V and 0 bases at J, with 12 bases in the middle. The CDR3 contains 15 residues. Here the CDR3 reads CASSPTRQSSYEQYF. CDR3 nucleotides: TGTGCCAGCTCACCTACCCGACAGAGCTCCTACGAGCAGTACTTC.

This clone was detected a few times. V and J are TRBV11-2 and TRBJ2-2; D is undetermined. This CDR3 spans 14 amino acids. V lost 5 bases and J lost 1, with 8 bases in between. From germline, CDR1 is SGHAT and CDR2 FQNNGV. The CDR3 DNA reads TGTGCCAGCAGCCAGGATAGGAACACCGGGGAGCTGTTTTTT. Protein product: CASSQDRNTGELFF. Variable domain in full (rest from reference TRBV11-2 and TRBJ2-2): EAGVAQSPRYKIIEKRQSVAFWCNPISGHATLYWYQQILGQGPKLLIQFQNNGVVDDSQLPKDRFSAERLKGVDSTLKIQPAKLEDSAVYLCASSQDRNTGELFFGEGSRLTVL.

The chain employs TRBV5-1 and TRBJ1-6, with D possibly TRBD1 on 5 matching bases. The ends were cut back, 8 bases at V and 8 bases at J, with 23 bases in the middle. Germline V gene lookup returns CDR1 SGHRS and CDR2 YFSETQ. CDR3 length: 16 residues. The CDR3: CARTLGLDWPDSPLHF. Written as DNA, the CDR3 is TGCGCCAGAACACTGGGGCTCGACTGGCCGGATTCACCCCTCCACTTT.

The CDR3, as DNA: TGTGCCAGCAGCTCGATAGGACTAGCGGGAATGTCCTACGAGCAGTACTTC. The encoded protein is CASSSIGLAGMSYEQYF. The chain employs TRBV5-5 and TRBJ2-7; 12 bases match TRBD2. Per the germline V gene, CDR1 is SGHKS and CDR2 is YYEKEE (reference sequence). This CDR3 has 17 residues. V shed 3 bases and J 1 base; nucleotides not matched to a gene: 8. The entire variable domain, with the rest obtained from reference TRBV5-5 and TRBJ2-7, is as follows: DAGVTQSPTHLIKTRGQQVTLRCSPISGHKSVSWYQQVLGQGPQFIFQYYEKEERGRGNFPDRFSARQFPNYSSELNVNALLLGDSALYLCASSSIGLAGMSYEQYFGPGTRLTVT.

This chain links TRBV6-6 with TRBJ2-5, with TRBD1 matching 8 bases. The length of the CDR3 is 15 residues. CDR1 MNHNY and CDR2 SVGAGI come from the germline V gene (reference sequence). V lost 0 bases, J lost 5 bases, and 5 bases stayed unmatched. The CDR3 nucleotides read TGTGCCAGCAGTTACTCCAGGGGGCAGGTGGAGACCCAGTACTTC. This sequence encodes CASSYSRGQVETQYF.

This clone was counted at least ten times. This chain uses TRBV19 with TRBJ1-1, with D possibly being TRBD1 (6 bases). CDR1 LNHDA and CDR2 SQIVND come from the germline V gene (reference sequence). This CDR3 region has 14 residues. With 7 bases removed from V and 6 bases from J, the gap between germline ends came to 18 bases. CDR3 sequence: CASKKQGALAEAFF. As DNA, the CDR3 is TGTGCCAGTAAGAAACAGGGCGCTTTGGCTGAAGCTTTCTTT.

V is TRBV2 and J is TRBJ1-5; the D is unclear. The CDR3 extends over 14 amino acids. CDR1 is SNHLY and CDR2 is FYNNEI in the germline V gene. Trimming shortened V by 3 bases and J by 2 bases, and 8 bases separated the two germline ends. In DNA, the CDR3 is TGTGCCAGCAGTGATCTGGCAGGCAATCAGCCCCAGCATTTT. It translates to CASSDLAGNQPQHF.

The chain carries TRBV5-5 and TRBJ2-3; TRBD2 matches at 11 bases. Unmatched junction bases numbered 6, after V lost 4 bases and J lost 5 bases. In germline, CDR1 is SGHKS, CDR2 YYEKEE (reference sequence). The length of the CDR3 is 15 residues. The CDR3 region is CASSPGLAGGDTQYF. The CDR3 DNA follows: TGTGCCAGCAGCCCCGGGCTAGCGGGGGGAGATACGCAGTATTTT.

The chain uses TRBV20-1 and TRBJ1-1; 8 bases line up with TRBD1. The germline gives CDR1 DFQATT, CDR2 SNEGSKA (reference sequence). This CDR3 contains 11 residues. After removal of 5 bases from V and 10 bases from J, the junction contained 6 bases not matched to a gene. This CDR3 is CSAPQGDRAFF. CDR3 in DNA: TGCAGTGCTCCACAGGGGGACAGAGCTTTCTTT.

The V call is TRBV5-4, the J call TRBJ2-5; D gene ambiguous. In germline, CDR1 is SGHNT, CDR2 YYREEE (reference sequence). This CDR3 region has 14 residues. Trimming removed 1 base from V and 5 bases from J, with 12 bases in between. As DNA, the CDR3 is TGTGCCAGCAGCTTGACATATATTGGCGAGACCCAGTACTTC. Translation gives CASSLTYIGETQYF.